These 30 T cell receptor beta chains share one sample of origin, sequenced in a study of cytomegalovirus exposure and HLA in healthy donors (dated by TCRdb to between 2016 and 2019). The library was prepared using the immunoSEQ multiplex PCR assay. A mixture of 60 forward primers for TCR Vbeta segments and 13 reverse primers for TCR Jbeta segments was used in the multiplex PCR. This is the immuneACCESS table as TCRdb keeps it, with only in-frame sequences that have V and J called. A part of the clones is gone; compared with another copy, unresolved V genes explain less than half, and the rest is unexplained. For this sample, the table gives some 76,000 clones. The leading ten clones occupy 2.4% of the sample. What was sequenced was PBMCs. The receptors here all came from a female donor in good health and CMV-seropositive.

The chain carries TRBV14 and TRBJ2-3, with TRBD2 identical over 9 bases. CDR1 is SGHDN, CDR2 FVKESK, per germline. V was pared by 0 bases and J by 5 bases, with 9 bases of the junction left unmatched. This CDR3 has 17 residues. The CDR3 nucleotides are TGTGCCAGCAGCCAAGATCAAGCGGGGGGCGGCCTAGATACGCAGTATTTT. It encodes CASSQDQAGGGLDTQYF.

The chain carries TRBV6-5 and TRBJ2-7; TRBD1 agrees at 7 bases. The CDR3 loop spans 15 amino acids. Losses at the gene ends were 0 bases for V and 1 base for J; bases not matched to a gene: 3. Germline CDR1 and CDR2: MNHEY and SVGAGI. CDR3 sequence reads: CASSYSKQGSYEQYF. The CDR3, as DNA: TGTGCCAGCAGTTACTCGAAACAGGGGTCCTACGAGCAGTACTTC.

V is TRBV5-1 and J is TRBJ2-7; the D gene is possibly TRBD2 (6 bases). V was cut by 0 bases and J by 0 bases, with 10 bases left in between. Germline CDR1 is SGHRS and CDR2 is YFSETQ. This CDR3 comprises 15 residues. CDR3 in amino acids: CASSLGAGSSYEQYF. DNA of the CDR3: TGCGCCAGCAGCTTGGGGGCCGGGAGCTCCTACGAGCAGTACTTC.

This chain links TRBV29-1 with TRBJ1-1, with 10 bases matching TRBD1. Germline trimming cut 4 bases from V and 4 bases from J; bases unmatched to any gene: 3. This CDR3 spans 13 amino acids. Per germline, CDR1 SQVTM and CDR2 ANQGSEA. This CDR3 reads CSVVGQGVTEAFF. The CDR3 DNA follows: TGCAGCGTTGTCGGACAGGGGGTCACTGAAGCTTTCTTT. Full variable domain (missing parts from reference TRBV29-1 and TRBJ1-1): SAVISQKPSRDICQRGTSLTIQCQVDSQVTMMFWYRQQPGQSLTLIATANQGSEATYESGFVIDKFPISRPNLTFSTLTVSNMSPEDSSIYLCSVVGQGVTEAFFGQGTRLTVV.

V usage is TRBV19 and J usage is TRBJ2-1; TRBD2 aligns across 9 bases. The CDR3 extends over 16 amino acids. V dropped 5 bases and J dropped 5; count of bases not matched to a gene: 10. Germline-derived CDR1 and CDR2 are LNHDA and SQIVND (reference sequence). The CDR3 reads CASSAPRGGQNNEQFF. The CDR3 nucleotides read TGTGCCAGTAGTGCACCGCGGGGGGGGCAAAACAATGAGCAGTTCTTC.

The CDR3 DNA reads as TGCGCCAGCAGCTTCCGGACAGGGAGGGACACTGAAGCTTTCTTT. Translated, it gives CASSFRTGRDTEAFF. The chain couples TRBV4-1 to TRBJ1-1, with TRBD1 matching over 8 bases. The junction had 8 bases not matched to a gene; V was cut back by 5 bases and J by 3 bases. The germline V gene has CDR1 MGHRA and CDR2 YSYEKL. The CDR3 is made up of 15 amino acids.

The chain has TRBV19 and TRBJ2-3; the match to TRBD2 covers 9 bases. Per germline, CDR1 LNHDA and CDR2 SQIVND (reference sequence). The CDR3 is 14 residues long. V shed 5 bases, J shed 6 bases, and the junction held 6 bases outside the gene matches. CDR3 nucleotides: TGTGCCAGTAGTGCGCGGGAGGGCCTGGATACGCAGTATTTT. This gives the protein CASSAREGLDTQYF.

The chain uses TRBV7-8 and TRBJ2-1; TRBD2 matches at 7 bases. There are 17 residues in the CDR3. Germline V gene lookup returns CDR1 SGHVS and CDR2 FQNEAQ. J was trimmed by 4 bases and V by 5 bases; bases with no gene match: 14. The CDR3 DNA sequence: TGTGCCAGCAGCGTAGTGGGGTCCAGCGGGATATACAATGAGCAGTTCTTC. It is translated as CASSVVGSSGIYNEQFF.

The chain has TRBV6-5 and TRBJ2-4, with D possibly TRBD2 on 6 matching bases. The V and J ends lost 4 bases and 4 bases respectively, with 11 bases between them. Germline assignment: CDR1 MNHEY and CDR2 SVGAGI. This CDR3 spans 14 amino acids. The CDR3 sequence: CASSWSSGKNIQYF. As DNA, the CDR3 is TGTGCCAGCAGTTGGTCCAGCGGGAAAAACATTCAGTACTTC.

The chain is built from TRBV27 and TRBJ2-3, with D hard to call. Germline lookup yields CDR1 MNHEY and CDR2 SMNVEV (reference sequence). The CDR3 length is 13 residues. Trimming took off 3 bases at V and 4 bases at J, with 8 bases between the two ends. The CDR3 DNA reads TGTGCCAGCAGTTTTTTGTCATCAGATACGCAGTATTTT. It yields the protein CASSFLSSDTQYF.

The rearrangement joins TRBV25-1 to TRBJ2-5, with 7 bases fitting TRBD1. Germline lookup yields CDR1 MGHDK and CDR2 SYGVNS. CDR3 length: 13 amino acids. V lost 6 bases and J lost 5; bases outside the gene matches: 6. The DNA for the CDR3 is TGTGCCAGCAGGGCGACAGGGACCGAGACCCAGTACTTC. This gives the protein CASRATGTETQYF. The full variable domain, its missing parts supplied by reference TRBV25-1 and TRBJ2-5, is EADIYQTPRYLVIGTGKKITLECSQTMGHDKMYWYQQDPGMELHLIHYSYGVNSTEKGDLSSESTVSRIRTEHFPLTLESARPSHTSQYLCASRATGTETQYFGPGTRLLVL.

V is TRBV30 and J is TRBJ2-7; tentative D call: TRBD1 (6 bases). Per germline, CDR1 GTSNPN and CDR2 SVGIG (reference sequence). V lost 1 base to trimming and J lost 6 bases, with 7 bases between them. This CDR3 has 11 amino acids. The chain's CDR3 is CAWSGGGEQYF. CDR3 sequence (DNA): TGTGCCTGGAGTGGAGGGGGCGAGCAGTACTTC.

DNA for the CDR3: TGTGCCACCAGCGGGACAACTAGCACAGATACGCAGTATTTT. Translation: CATSGTTSTDTQYF. The chain employs TRBV19 and TRBJ2-3; tentative D call: TRBD2 (7 bases). V was clipped by 10 bases and J by 0 bases, with 14 bases between them. Germline CDR1 LNHDA, CDR2 SQIVND (reference sequence). The CDR3 sequence is 14 residues long.

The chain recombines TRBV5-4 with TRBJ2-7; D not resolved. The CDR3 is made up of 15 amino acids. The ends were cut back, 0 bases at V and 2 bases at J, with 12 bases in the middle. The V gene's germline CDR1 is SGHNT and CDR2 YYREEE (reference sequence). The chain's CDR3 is CASSLGAPSTYEQYF. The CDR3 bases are TGTGCCAGCAGCTTGGGAGCTCCATCAACCTACGAGCAGTACTTC.

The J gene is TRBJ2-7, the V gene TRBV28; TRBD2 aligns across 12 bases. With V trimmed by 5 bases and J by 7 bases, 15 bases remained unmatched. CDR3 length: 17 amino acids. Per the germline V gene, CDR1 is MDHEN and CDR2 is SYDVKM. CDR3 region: CASSPNLGLAGYSEQYF. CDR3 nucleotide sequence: TGTGCCAGCAGTCCAAACCTAGGACTAGCGGGATATTCGGAGCAGTACTTC.

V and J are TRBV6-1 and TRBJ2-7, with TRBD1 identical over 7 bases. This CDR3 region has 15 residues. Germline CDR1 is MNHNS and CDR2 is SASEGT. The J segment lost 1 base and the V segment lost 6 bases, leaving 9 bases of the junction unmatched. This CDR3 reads CASSYRDRMSYEQYF. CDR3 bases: TGTGCCAGCAGCTACCGGGACAGAATGTCCTACGAGCAGTACTTC.

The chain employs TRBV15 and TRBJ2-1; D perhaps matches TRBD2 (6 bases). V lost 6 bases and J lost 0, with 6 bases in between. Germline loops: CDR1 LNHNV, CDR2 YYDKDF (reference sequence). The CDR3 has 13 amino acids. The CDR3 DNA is TGTGCCACCAGTAGCGGCTCCTACAATGAGCAGTTCTTC. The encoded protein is CATSSGSYNEQFF. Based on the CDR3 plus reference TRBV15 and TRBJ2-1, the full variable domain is DAMVIQNPRYQVTQFGKPVTLSCSQTLNHNVMYWYQQKSSQAPKLLFHYYDKDFNNEADTPDNFQSRRPNTSFCFLDIRSPGLGDTAMYLCATSSGSYNEQFFGPGTRLTVL.

The DNA of the CDR3 is TGCAGCGTTACTCAGGACAGCCCATACGAGCAGTACTTC. This translates into CSVTQDSPYEQYF. This sequence joins TRBV29-1 and TRBJ2-7, with TRBD1 as a possible D gene (6 bases). V was trimmed by 5 bases and J by 4 bases, leaving 15 bases between them. This CDR3 is 13 amino acids long. CDR1 is SQVTM, CDR2 ANQGSEA, per germline.

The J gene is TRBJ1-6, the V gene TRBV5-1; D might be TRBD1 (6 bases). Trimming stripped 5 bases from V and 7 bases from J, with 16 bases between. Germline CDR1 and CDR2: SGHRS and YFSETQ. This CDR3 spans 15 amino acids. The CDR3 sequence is CASRPGAQDNSPLHF. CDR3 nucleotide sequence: TGCGCCAGCAGACCAGGGGCCCAGGACAATTCACCCCTCCACTTT.

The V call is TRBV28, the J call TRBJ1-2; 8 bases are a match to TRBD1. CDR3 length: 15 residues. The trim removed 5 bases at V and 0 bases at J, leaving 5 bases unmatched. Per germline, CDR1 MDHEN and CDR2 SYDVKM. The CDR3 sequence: CASSRQGAANYGYTF. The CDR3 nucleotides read TGTGCCAGCAGTCGGCAGGGGGCAGCTAACTATGGCTACACCTTC.

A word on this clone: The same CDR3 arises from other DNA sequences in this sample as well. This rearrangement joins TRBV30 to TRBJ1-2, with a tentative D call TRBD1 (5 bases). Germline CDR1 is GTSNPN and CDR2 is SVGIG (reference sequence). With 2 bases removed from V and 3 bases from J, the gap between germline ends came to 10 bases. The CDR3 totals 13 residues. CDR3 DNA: TGTGCCTGGAGTCCGCAGGGTGACTATGGCTACACCTTC. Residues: CAWSPQGDYGYTF. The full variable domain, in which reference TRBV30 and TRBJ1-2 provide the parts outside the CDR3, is SQTIHQWPATLVQPVGSPLSLECTVEGTSNPNLYWYRQAAGRGLQLLFYSVGIGQISSEVPQNLSASRPQDRQFILSSKKLLLSDSGFYLCAWSPQGDYGYTFGSGTRLTVV.

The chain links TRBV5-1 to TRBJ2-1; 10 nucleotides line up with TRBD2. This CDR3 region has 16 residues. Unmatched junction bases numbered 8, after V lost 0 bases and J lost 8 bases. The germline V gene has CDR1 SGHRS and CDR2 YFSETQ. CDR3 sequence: CASSLAVSGGADEQFF. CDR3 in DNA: TGCGCCAGCAGCTTGGCCGTAAGCGGGGGGGCGGATGAGCAGTTCTTC. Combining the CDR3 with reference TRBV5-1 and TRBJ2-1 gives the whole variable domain KAGVTQTPRYLIKTRGQQVTLSCSPISGHRSVSWYQQTPGQGLQFLFEYFSETQRNKGNFPGRFSGRQFSNSRSEMNVSTLELGDSALYLCASSLAVSGGADEQFFGPGTRLTVL.

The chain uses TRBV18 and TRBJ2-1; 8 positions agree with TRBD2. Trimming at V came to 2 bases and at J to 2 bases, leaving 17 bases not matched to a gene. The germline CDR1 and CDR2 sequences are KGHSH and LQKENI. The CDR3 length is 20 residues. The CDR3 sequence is CASSPGKGFDGGRPYNEQFF. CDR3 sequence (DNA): TGTGCCAGCTCACCAGGCAAGGGGTTTGATGGCGGGAGGCCCTACAATGAGCAGTTCTTC.

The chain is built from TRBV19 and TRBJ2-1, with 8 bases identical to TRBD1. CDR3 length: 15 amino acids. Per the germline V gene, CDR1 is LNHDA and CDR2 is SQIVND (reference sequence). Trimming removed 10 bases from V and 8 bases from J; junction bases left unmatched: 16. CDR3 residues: CATAVGQGVLDEQFF. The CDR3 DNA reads TGTGCCACCGCGGTAGGACAGGGTGTGTTGGATGAGCAGTTCTTC.

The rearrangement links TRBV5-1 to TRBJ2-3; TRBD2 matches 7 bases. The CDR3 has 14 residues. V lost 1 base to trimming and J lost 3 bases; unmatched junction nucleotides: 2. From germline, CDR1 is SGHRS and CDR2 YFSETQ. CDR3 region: CASSLTAGTDTQYF. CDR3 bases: TGCGCCAGCAGCTTGACAGCGGGGACAGATACGCAGTATTTT. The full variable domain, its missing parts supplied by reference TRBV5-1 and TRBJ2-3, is KAGVTQTPRYLIKTRGQQVTLSCSPISGHRSVSWYQQTPGQGLQFLFEYFSETQRNKGNFPGRFSGRQFSNSRSEMNVSTLELGDSALYLCASSLTAGTDTQYFGPGTRLTVL.

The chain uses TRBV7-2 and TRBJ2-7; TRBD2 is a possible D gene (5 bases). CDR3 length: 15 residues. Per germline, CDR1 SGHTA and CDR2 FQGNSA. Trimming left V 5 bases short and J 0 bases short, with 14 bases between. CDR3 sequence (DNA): TGTGCCAGCAGCCCCGGAGGTCCTAGCTCCTACGAGCAGTACTTC. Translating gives CASSPGGPSSYEQYF.

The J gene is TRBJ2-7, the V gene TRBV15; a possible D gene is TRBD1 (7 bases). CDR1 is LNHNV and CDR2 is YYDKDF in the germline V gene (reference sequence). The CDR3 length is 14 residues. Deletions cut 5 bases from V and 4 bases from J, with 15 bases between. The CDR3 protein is CATSRRDSSYEQYF. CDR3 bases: TGTGCCACCAGCCGGAGGGACAGCTCTTACGAGCAGTACTTC. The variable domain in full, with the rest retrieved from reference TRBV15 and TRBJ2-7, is DAMVIQNPRYQVTQFGKPVTLSCSQTLNHNVMYWYQQKSSQAPKLLFHYYDKDFNNEADTPDNFQSRRPNTSFCFLDIRSPGLGDTAMYLCATSRRDSSYEQYFGPGTRLTVT.

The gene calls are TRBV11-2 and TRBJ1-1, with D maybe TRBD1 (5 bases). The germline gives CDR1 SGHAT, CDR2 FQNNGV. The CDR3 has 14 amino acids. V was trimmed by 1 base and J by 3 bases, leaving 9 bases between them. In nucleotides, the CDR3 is TGTGCCAGCAGCTTAGGGGGCCCGGACACTGAAGCTTTCTTT. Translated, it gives CASSLGGPDTEAFF.

The CDR3 DNA reads TGTGCCAGCAGCTGGACAGGGTTCCAGCCCCAGCATTTT. This codes for CASSWTGFQPQHF. The rearrangement uses TRBV7-2 and TRBJ1-5; 8 bases are shared with TRBD1. V lost 4 bases to trimming and J lost 7 bases; unmatched junction nucleotides: 3. This CDR3 is built from 13 residues. Germline V gene lookup returns CDR1 SGHTA and CDR2 FQGNSA. The variable domain in full, completed from reference TRBV7-2 and TRBJ1-5, reads GAGVSQSPSNKVTEKGKDVELRCDPISGHTALYWYRQSLGQGLEFLIYFQGNSAPDKSGLPSDRFSAERTGGSVSTLTIQRTQQEDSAVYLCASSWTGFQPQHFGDGTRLSIL.

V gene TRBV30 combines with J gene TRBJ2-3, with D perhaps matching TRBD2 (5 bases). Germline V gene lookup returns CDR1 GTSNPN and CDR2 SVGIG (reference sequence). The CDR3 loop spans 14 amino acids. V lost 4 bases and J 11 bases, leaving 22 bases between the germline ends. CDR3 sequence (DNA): TGTGCCTGGACTACGGAGGCAGTGATATCTAGGCAGTATTTT. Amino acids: CAWTTEAVISRQYF.